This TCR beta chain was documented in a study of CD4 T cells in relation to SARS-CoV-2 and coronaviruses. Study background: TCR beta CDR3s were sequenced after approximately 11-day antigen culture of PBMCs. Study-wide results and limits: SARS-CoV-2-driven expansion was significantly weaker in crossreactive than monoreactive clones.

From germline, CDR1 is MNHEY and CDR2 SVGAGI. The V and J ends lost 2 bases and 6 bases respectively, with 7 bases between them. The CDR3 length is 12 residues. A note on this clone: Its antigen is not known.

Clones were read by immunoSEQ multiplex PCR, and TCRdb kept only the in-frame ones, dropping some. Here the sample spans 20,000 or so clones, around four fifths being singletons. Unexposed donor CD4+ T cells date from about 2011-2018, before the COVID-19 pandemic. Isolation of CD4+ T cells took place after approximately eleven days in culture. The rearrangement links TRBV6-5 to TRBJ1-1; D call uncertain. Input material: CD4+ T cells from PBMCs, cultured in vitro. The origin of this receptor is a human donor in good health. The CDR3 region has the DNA TGTGCCAGCAGTTACACGGGGTCTGAAGCTTTCTTT. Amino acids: CASSYTGSEAFF.